This TCR beta chain was identified in a study of blood T cell repertoires in COVID-19. Turning to the study itself: Samples of COVID-19 (acute and convalescent) were obtained from the United States, Italy and Spain. PBMCs, B-cell-depleted T cells, or T cells provided the cDNA or gDNA that made up the material.

Per the germline V gene, CDR1 is LNHDA and CDR2 is SQIVND (reference sequence). The CDR3 loop spans 16 amino acids. Losses at the gene ends were 4 bases for V and 2 bases for J; bases not matched to a gene: 5. Assay: immunoSEQ multiplex PCR; the TCRdb copy retains only in-frame clones and omits some. The table has 250,000 or so clones, 84% seen once. The rearrangement links TRBV19 to TRBJ2-3, with 11 bases aligning to TRBD2. The clonotype was recovered from a man in his 60s with acute or convalescent COVID-19. The sequenced sample consisted of peripheral blood. DNA for the CDR3: TGTGCCAGTAGTACCCTAGCGGGAGGTACCACAGATACGCAGTATTTT. Its protein is CASSTLAGGTTDTQYF.